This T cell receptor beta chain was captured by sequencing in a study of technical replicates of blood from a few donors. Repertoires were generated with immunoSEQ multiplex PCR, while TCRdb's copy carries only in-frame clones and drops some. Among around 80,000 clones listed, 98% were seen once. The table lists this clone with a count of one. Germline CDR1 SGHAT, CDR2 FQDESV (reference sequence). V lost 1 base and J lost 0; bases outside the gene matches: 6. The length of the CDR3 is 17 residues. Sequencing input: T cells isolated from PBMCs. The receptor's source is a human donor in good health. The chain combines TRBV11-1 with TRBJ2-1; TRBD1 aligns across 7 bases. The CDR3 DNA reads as TGTGCCAGCAGCTTAGGACCACAGGGGAGCTCCTACAATGAGCAGTTCTTC. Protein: CASSLGPQGSSYNEQFF.